This is a list of T cell receptor beta chains from one sample in a study of blood T cell repertoires in COVID-19. Method: immunoSEQ multiplex PCR; TCRdb's copy keeps in-frame clones and lacks some. Here the sample spans about 240,000 clones, approximately 82% being singletons. Material for sequencing was peripheral blood. The source is a woman under 30 with acute or convalescent COVID-19. CDR3s include the opening cysteine and the closing phenylalanine or tryptophan. D genes are given only for firm matches. Some rows have no size entry. The others give once, few or many, or a class for an expanded clone.

D	V	J	size	CDR3	DNA
-	TRBV6-2/TRBV6-3	TRBJ2-7	-	CASSYISVEQYF	TGTGCCAGCAGTTACATCTCGGTCGAGCAGTACTTC
TRBD2	TRBV7-2	TRBJ2-3	-	CASSLGLAGAYDTQYF	TGTGCCAGCAGCTTAGGACTAGCGGGGGCTTATGATACGCAGTATTTT
-	TRBV7-3	TRBJ2-2	-	CASTRTSFGTGELFF	TGTGCCAGCACCCGAACTAGCTTTGGCACCGGGGAGCTGTTTTTT
TRBD2	TRBV5-4	TRBJ2-5	few	CASSSIVGTIQETQYF	TGTGCCAGCAGCTCCATTGTAGGGACTATACAAGAGACCCAGTACTTC
-	TRBV7-3	TRBJ2-5	-	CASSLISGQETQYF	TGTGCCAGCAGCTTAATCTCAGGCCAAGAGACCCAGTACTTC
TRBD1	TRBV4-1	TRBJ2-3	-	CASSHGQGGTDTQYF	TGCGCCAGCAGCCATGGACAGGGGGGCACAGATACGCAGTATTTT
TRBD2	TRBV7-3	TRBJ2-2	-	CASSLLAGGSTGELFF	TGTGCCAGCAGCTTACTGGCGGGAGGTAGCACCGGGGAGCTGTTTTTT
-	TRBV6-5	TRBJ1-1	-	CASSSEWVVGNTEAFF	TGTGCCAGCAGTTCGGAGTGGGTCGTGGGGAACACTGAAGCTTTCTTT
TRBD2	TRBV19	TRBJ2-1	-	CASSILAGPAEQFF	TGTGCCAGTAGTATACTAGCGGGCCCGGCCGAGCAGTTCTTC
TRBD1	TRBV7-9	TRBJ2-3	-	CASSSGRTGLYTDTQYF	TGTGCCAGCAGCTCTGGCCGGACAGGCCTGTACACAGATACGCAGTATTTT
TRBD2	TRBV28	TRBJ2-1	-	CASYRFGGGIYNEQFF	TGTGCCAGTTACCGATTCGGGGGGGGGATATACAATGAGCAGTTCTTC
TRBD1	TRBV18	TRBJ1-3	-	CASSPPDPGQPPFRSGNTIYF	TGTGCCAGCTCACCACCGGATCCGGGACAGCCTCCGTTCCGCTCTGGAAACACCATATATTTT
-	TRBV10-3	TRBJ1-2	-	CAISEFEGSGGYTF	TGTGCCATCAGTGAGTTTGAGGGTTCGGGTGGCTACACCTTC
TRBD2	TRBV3-1/TRBV3-2	TRBJ2-1	-	CASSQGLESSYNEQFF	TGTGCCAGCAGCCAGGGACTAGAAAGCTCCTACAATGAGCAGTTCTTC
TRBD2	TRBV29-1	TRBJ2-7	-	CSVSPGGAYEQYF	TGCAGCGTTTCCCCGGGGGGGGCATACGAGCAGTACTTC
TRBD2	TRBV7-9	TRBJ2-3	-	CASSTPSGSLDRTDTQYF	TGTGCCAGCAGTACGCCTAGCGGGAGCCTGGATAGGACAGATACGCAGTATTTT
TRBD2	TRBV7-9	TRBJ2-3	-	CASSPSGGTDTQYF	TGTGCCAGCAGCCCTAGCGGGGGCACAGATACGCAGTATTTT
TRBD1	TRBV6-4	TRBJ2-1	-	CASSREGGPTEQFF	TGTGCCAGCAGTCGGGAAGGGGGCCCTACTGAGCAGTTCTTC
TRBD1	TRBV18	TRBJ1-1	-	CASSPIQGAGTEAFF	TGTGCCAGCTCACCAATACAGGGGGCGGGGACTGAAGCTTTCTTT
TRBD2	TRBV9	TRBJ2-7	-	CASSVLGTSQEQYF	TGTGCCAGCAGCGTATTGGGGACTAGCCAAGAGCAGTACTTC
-	TRBV20-1	TRBJ2-1	-	CSATPSREQFF	TGCAGTGCTACCCCTAGCAGAGAGCAGTTCTTC
TRBD1	TRBV6-5	TRBJ1-1	-	CASSSGQGVMGAFF	TGTGCCAGCAGCTCCGGACAGGGCGTTATGGGGGCTTTCTTT
-	TRBV6-4	TRBJ1-2	-	CASSDGNGYTF	TGTGCCAGCAGTGACGGCAACGGCTACACCTTC
TRBD1	TRBV10-2	TRBJ1-1	-	CASSDPGRGTELTEAFF	TGCGCCAGCAGTGACCCCGGAAGGGGGACAGAACTCACTGAAGCTTTCTTT
-	TRBV19	TRBJ2-5	-	CASSYPTGGPAQETQYF	TGTGCCAGTAGTTACCCCACTGGGGGCCCCGCTCAAGAGACCCAGTACTTC
TRBD2	TRBV27	TRBJ2-7	-	CASSLGLAGPYEQYF	TGTGCCAGCAGTCTCGGACTAGCGGGCCCTTACGAGCAGTACTTC
-	TRBV30	TRBJ1-5	-	CAWGKLGGQPQHF	TGTGCCTGGGGGAAGTTGGGAGGTCAGCCCCAGCATTTT
-	TRBV13	TRBJ2-5	once	CATGGTLLAGQETQYF	TGCGCCACAGGAGGGACCCTGCTAGCTGGCCAAGAGACCCAGTACTTC
-	TRBV23-1	TRBJ2-5	-	CASSQRDRLRVGETQYF	TGCGCCAGCAGTCAACGCGACCGTTTGCGGGTAGGAGAGACCCAGTACTTC
TRBD2	TRBV2	TRBJ2-1	-	CASSSIGTSGNNEQFF	TGTGCCAGCAGTAGCATCGGGACTAGCGGGAACAATGAGCAGTTCTTC
TRBD1	TRBV19	TRBJ2-7	once	CASSGQGNREQYF	TGTGCCAGTAGTGGACAGGGGAACCGCGAGCAGTACTTC
TRBD2	TRBV7-2	TRBJ2-7	-	CASSYGGGGRGLSEQYF	TGTGCCAGCAGCTACGGTGGTGGCGGGAGAGGGTTATCCGAGCAGTACTTC
TRBD2	TRBV30	TRBJ2-4	-	CAWSVSSGSGAKNIQYF	TGTGCCTGGAGTGTTTCTAGCGGGAGTGGTGCCAAAAACATTCAGTACTTC
TRBD2	TRBV5-1	TRBJ2-5	-	CASTRTSGVQETQYF	TGCGCCAGCACCCGGACTAGCGGGGTCCAAGAGACCCAGTACTTC
-	TRBV5-1	TRBJ1-3	-	CASSNAPRGLNPGNTIYF	TGCGCCAGCAGCAACGCCCCTCGGGGATTGAATCCTGGAAACACCATATATTTT
TRBD1	TRBV27	TRBJ2-7	-	CASSPKGQGFLSYEQYF	TGTGCCAGCAGTCCCAAAGGACAGGGATTCCTCTCCTACGAGCAGTACTTC
TRBD1	TRBV5-4	TRBJ2-2	-	CASSLGAGGAGELFF	TGTGCCAGCAGCTTGGGGGCAGGGGGCGCCGGGGAGCTGTTTTTT
TRBD1	TRBV7-9	TRBJ2-7	-	CASSPARPGQRKNTYEQYF	TGTGCCAGCAGCCCCGCAAGACCGGGACAGAGAAAAAATACCTACGAGCAGTACTTC
TRBD1	TRBV4-3	TRBJ1-2	-	CASSQGWRRDSYGYTF	TGCGCCAGCAGCCAAGGATGGAGAAGGGACAGCTATGGCTACACCTTC
TRBD2	TRBV19	TRBJ2-1	-	CASSMGLAGASEQFF	TGTGCCAGTAGTATGGGTCTAGCGGGAGCATCAGAGCAGTTCTTC
TRBD1	TRBV18	TRBJ1-2	-	CASSPKDRDNGYTF	TGTGCCAGCTCACCCAAGGACAGGGACAATGGCTACACCTTC
-	TRBV6-5	TRBJ1-2	-	CASSYGRAQYGYTF	TGTGCCAGCAGTTACGGGCGGGCGCAGTATGGCTACACCTTC
-	TRBV19	TRBJ2-2	-	CASSPQQDRTGELFF	TGTGCCAGTAGTCCCCAACAGGATCGGACCGGGGAGCTGTTTTTT
-	TRBV27	TRBJ2-1	-	CASSFGGFSYNEQFF	TGTGCCAGCAGTTTCGGGGGTTTCTCCTACAATGAGCAGTTCTTC
TRBD2	TRBV13	TRBJ2-2	-	CASSGTGTSPTGELFF	TGTGCCAGCAGCGGAACCGGGACTAGTCCCACCGGGGAGCTGTTTTTT
-	TRBV28	TRBJ1-4	-	CASSTLTGLGEKLFF	TGTGCCAGCAGCACCCTTACAGGGTTGGGTGAAAAACTGTTTTTT
TRBD1	TRBV30	TRBJ1-2	once	CAWRGTGNYGYTF	TGTGCCTGGAGGGGGACAGGCAACTATGGCTACACCTTC
-	TRBV2	TRBJ1-1	-	CATLGGGRGAGAFF	TGTGCCACCCTGGGGGGGGGCCGGGGCGCTGGGGCTTTCTTT
-	TRBV6-5	TRBJ1-6	-	CASTKTGVNNSPLHF	TGTGCCAGCACCAAGACAGGAGTTAATAATTCACCCCTCCACTTT
TRBD2	TRBV5-1	TRBJ2-6	-	CATRRRSGSGTGANVLTF	TGCGCCACCAGGCGAAGGAGCGGGAGTGGCACTGGGGCCAACGTCCTGACTTTC
-	TRBV30	TRBJ2-1	-	CAWSVSLGYEQFF	TGTGCCTGGAGTGTATCCCTCGGTTATGAGCAGTTCTTC